Below are 15 T cell receptor beta chains sequenced from a single sample in a study of blood T cells in healthy people across ages. Sample-barcoded 5' priming and a J-beta primer mix drove a second PCR of about 6 to 12 cycles. One entry per CDR3 protein, called by TCRdb with MiXCR from the 5' RACE reads. This table holds 650,000 to 1,000,000 distinct CDR3 sequences, under 40% found once. Sequencing used blood. These receptors originate from a man aged 18 to 29 in good health.

This clonotype was found a few times. The CDR3 protein is CSARLQGTRHTYGYTF. CDR3 sequence (DNA): TGCAGTGCTAGATTGCAGGGCACGCGCCACACCTATGGCTACACCTTC. The rearrangement links TRBV20-1 to TRBJ1-2, with D possibly TRBD1 on 5 matching bases. The CDR3 runs to 16 residues. V was trimmed by 2 bases and J by 4 bases, leaving 20 bases between them. Per germline, CDR1 DFQATT and CDR2 SNEGSKA (reference sequence).

This clonotype appeared many times. The CDR3 nucleotides read TGCAGTGCTAGAGATGGGGGGGGCTCGGGAGATGAGCAGTTCTTC. Its translation is CSARDGGGSGDEQFF. This rearrangement joins TRBV20-1 to TRBJ2-1; the D gene is possibly TRBD2 (7 bases). V was trimmed by 0 bases and J by 8 bases, leaving 17 bases between them. Per the germline V gene, CDR1 is DFQATT and CDR2 is SNEGSKA (reference sequence). The CDR3 extends over 15 amino acids.

As for this clonotype: This may come from a read error, since a much larger clone is one base off. V is TRBV7-7 and J is TRBJ2-1; TRBD2 might be the D (5 bases). This CDR3 comprises 13 residues. Per germline, CDR1 SSHAT and CDR2 FNYEAQ (reference sequence). CDR3 loop: CASSDMAGNEQFF. The CDR3 DNA reads TGTGCTAGCAGCGACATGGCGGGCAATGAGCAGTTCTTC.

The rearrangement links TRBV11-2 to TRBJ2-1; tentative D call: TRBD2 (7 bases). The germline gives CDR1 SGHAT, CDR2 FQNNGV. The CDR3 loop spans 16 amino acids. V lost 0 bases to trimming and J lost 8 bases, with 17 bases between them. CDR3 DNA sequence: TGTGCCAGCAGCTTAGAGGGGGGGCTTTTTAAGGATGAGCAGTTCTTC. The encoded protein is CASSLEGGLFKDEQFF. Using reference TRBV11-2 and TRBJ2-1 for the parts outside the CDR3, the full variable domain is EAGVAQSPRYKIIEKRQSVAFWCNPISGHATLYWYQQILGQGPKLLIQFQNNGVVDDSQLPKDRFSAERLKGVDSTLKIQPAKLEDSAVYLCASSLEGGLFKDEQFFGPGTRLTVL.

This clonotype was picked up many times. The rearrangement uses TRBV29-1 and TRBJ1-2; D unresolved. Germline assignment: CDR1 SQVTM and CDR2 ANQGSEA. This CDR3 has 12 residues. Between the trimmed V and J ends, which lost 5 bases and 3 bases, there was a span of 10 bases. The CDR3 spells CSVLNVDYGYTF. CDR3 DNA: TGCAGCGTTCTCAATGTGGACTATGGCTACACCTTC.

J is TRBJ1-2 and V is TRBV5-1; D perhaps matches TRBD1 (5 bases). Germline CDR1 is SGHRS and CDR2 is YFSETQ. V lost 3 bases to trimming and J lost 3 bases, with 12 bases between them. This CDR3 has 14 amino acids. This chain's CDR3 is CASSSPGGDYGYTF. Here the CDR3 DNA reads TGCGCCAGCAGCTCACCGGGGGGGGACTATGGCTACACCTTC. Full variable domain (outside the CDR3, taken from reference TRBV5-1 and TRBJ1-2): KAGVTQTPRYLIKTRGQQVTLSCSPISGHRSVSWYQQTPGQGLQFLFEYFSETQRNKGNFPGRFSGRQFSNSRSEMNVSTLELGDSALYLCASSSPGGDYGYTFGSGTRLTVV.

The V call is TRBV20-1, the J call TRBJ1-2; D not resolved. The V end was cut by 2 bases, the J end by 6 bases, with 16 bases between. There are 14 residues in the CDR3. Germline CDR1 and CDR2: DFQATT and SNEGSKA (reference sequence). The CDR3 loop is CSARISWSPDGYTF. The CDR3 nucleotides read TGCAGTGCTAGAATATCCTGGTCTCCCGATGGCTACACCTTC.

The rearrangement uses TRBV5-1 and TRBJ2-3, with TRBD2 as a possible D gene (7 bases). V was clipped by 4 bases and J by 1 base, with 13 bases between them. Germline V gene data show CDR1 as SGHRS and CDR2 as YFSETQ. The CDR3 runs to 15 residues. CDR3 nucleotides: TGCGCCAGCAGCGAGGCGGGGGCCCGCACAGATACGCAGTATTTT. It codes for CASSEAGARTDTQYF.

This chain joins TRBV9 and TRBJ2-3; D is perhaps TRBD1 (7 bases). This CDR3 region has 14 residues. The germline CDR1 and CDR2 sequences are SGDLS and YYNGEE. V was shortened by 7 bases and J by 0 bases, with 12 bases between the two germline ends. The CDR3 protein is CASGAGGSTDTQYF. The CDR3 DNA reads as TGTGCCAGCGGGGCAGGGGGGAGCACAGATACGCAGTATTTT. Full variable domain (rest looked up from reference TRBV9 and TRBJ2-3): DSGVTQTPKHLITATGQRVTLRCSPRSGDLSVYWYQQSLDQGLQFLIQYYNGEERAKGNILERFSAQQFPDLHSELNLSSLELGDSALYFCASGAGGSTDTQYFGPGTRLTVL.

This clonotype turned up a few times. V and J are TRBV6-6 and TRBJ2-4; 7 positions agree with TRBD1. The end of the DNA aligns better with TRBJ2-5, so the J call may be wrong. The CDR3 runs 13 residues. Germline CDR1 is MNHNY and CDR2 is SVGAGI (reference sequence). CDR3 sequence reads: CASSYDREETQYF. The CDR3 DNA follows: TGTGCCAGCAGTTACGACAGGGAAGAGACCCAGTACTTC.

The chain uses TRBV12-3 or TRBV12-4 and TRBJ2-1, with D possibly matching TRBD2 (6 bases). The germline V and J ends were trimmed by 7 bases and 3 bases, with 10 bases remaining between them. CDR3 length: 13 amino acids. CDR3 amino acids: CASNWRGYNEQFF. CDR3 nucleotide sequence: TGTGCCAGCAACTGGAGGGGCTACAATGAGCAGTTCTTC.

V gene TRBV7-3 combines with J gene TRBJ2-7, with 7 bases matching TRBD2. The DNA end lines up better with TRBJ2-5; the J call may be wrong. The germline V gene has CDR1 SGHTA and CDR2 FQGTGA. This CDR3 contains 14 residues. The CDR3: CASSAHGGMETQYF. CDR3 nucleotides: TGTGCCAGCAGCGCACACGGGGGGATGGAGACCCAGTACTTC.

This clonotype was picked up a small number of times. As DNA, the CDR3 is TGTGCCAGCAGTTCCAGACAGGGGAAAGAGACCCAGTACTTC. Encoded protein: CASSSRQGKETQYF. This rearrangement joins TRBV25-1 to TRBJ2-5, with 8 bases fitting TRBD1. Germline trimming cut 5 bases from V and 3 bases from J; bases unmatched to any gene: 5. This CDR3 spans 14 amino acids. Looked up from germline, CDR1 is MGHDK and CDR2 is SYGVNS.

V and J are TRBV4-2 and TRBJ2-5; D might be TRBD2 (5 bases). The CDR3 is made up of 14 amino acids. Trimming removed 1 base at V and 3 bases at J, with 9 bases between. CDR1 is LGHNA, CDR2 YNFKEQ, per germline. CDR3 amino acids: CASSQVEREETQYF. CDR3 coding DNA: TGTGCCAGCAGCCAAGTTGAGAGGGAAGAGACCCAGTACTTC.

J is TRBJ2-7 and V is TRBV29-1; possibly TRBD2 for D (7 bases). Germline CDR1 is SQVTM and CDR2 is ANQGSEA. This CDR3 comprises 14 residues. Trimming took off 3 bases at V and 7 bases at J, with 19 bases between the two ends. CDR3 in amino acids: CSVDEGGPHNEQYF. The CDR3 DNA reads as TGCAGCGTTGATGAGGGGGGGCCGCACAATGAGCAGTACTTC.